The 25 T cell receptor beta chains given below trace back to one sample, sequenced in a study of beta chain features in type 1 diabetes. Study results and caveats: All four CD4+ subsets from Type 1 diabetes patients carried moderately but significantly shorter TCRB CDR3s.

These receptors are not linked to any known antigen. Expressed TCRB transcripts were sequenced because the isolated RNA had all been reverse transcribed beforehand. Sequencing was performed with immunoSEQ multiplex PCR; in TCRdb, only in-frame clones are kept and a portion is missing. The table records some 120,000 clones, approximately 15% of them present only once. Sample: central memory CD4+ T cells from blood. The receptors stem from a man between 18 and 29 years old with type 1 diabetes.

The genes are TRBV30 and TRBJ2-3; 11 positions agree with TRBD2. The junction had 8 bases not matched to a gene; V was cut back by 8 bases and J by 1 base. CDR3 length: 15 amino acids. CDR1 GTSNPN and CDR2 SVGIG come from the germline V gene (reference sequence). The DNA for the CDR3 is TGTGCCGGCATCCTACTAGCGGGGGGCACAGATACGCAGTATTTT. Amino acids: CAGILLAGGTDTQYF.

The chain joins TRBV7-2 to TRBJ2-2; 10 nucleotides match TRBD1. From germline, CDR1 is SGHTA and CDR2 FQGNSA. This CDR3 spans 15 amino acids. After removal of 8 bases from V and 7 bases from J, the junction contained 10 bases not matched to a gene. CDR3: CASLVRQGAVGELFF. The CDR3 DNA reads TGTGCCAGCCTAGTAAGACAGGGGGCAGTCGGGGAGCTGTTTTTT.

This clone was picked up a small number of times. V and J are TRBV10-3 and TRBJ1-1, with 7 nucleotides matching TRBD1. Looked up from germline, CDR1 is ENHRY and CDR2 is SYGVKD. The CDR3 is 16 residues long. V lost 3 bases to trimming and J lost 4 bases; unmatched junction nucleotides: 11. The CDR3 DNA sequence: TGTGCCATCAGTGATCCGCGAACGACAGGGTTCACTGAAGCTTTCTTT. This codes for CAISDPRTTGFTEAFF.

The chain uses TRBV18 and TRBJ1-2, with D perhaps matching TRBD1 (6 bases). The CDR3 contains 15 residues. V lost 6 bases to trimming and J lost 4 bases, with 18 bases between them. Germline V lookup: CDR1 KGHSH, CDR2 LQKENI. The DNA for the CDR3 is TGTGCCAGCTCTCACGGTTGGACAGAGCCCTATGGCTACACCTTC. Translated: CASSHGWTEPYGYTF.

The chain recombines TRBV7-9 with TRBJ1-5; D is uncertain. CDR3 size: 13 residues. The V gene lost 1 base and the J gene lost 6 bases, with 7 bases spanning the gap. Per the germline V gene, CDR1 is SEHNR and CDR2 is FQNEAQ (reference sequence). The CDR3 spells CASSLVEGQPQHF. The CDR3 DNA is TGTGCCAGCAGCTTAGTTGAGGGTCAGCCCCAGCATTTT.

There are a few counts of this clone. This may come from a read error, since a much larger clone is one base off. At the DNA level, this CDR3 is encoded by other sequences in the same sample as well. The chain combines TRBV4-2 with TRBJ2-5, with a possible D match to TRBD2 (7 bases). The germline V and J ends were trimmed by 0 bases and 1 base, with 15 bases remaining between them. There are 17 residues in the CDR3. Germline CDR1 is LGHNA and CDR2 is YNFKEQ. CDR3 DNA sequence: TGTGCCAGCAGCCAAGATCTGCGGGGGCTGGTCCAAGAGACCCAGTACTTC. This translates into CASSQDLRGLVQETQYF.

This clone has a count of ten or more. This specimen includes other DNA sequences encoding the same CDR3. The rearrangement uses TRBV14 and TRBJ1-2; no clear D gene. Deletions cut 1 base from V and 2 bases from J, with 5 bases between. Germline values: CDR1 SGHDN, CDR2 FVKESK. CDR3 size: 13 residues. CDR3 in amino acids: CASSQGGNYGYTF. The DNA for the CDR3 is TGTGCCAGCAGCCAAGGAGGGAACTATGGCTACACCTTC.

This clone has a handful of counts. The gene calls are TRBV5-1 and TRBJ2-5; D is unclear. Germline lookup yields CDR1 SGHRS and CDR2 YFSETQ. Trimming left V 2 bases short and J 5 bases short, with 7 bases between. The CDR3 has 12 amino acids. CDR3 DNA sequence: TGCGCCAGCAGCTTCGGACCGGAGACCCAGTACTTC. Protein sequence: CASSFGPETQYF. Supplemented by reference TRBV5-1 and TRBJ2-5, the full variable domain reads KAGVTQTPRYLIKTRGQQVTLSCSPISGHRSVSWYQQTPGQGLQFLFEYFSETQRNKGNFPGRFSGRQFSNSRSEMNVSTLELGDSALYLCASSFGPETQYFGPGTRLLVL.

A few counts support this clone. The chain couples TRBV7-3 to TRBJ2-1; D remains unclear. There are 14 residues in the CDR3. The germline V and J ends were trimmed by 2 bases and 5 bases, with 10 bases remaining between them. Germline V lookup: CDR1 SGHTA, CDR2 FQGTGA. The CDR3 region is CASSLSDLHNEQFF. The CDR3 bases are TGTGCCAGCAGCTTATCGGATCTCCACAATGAGCAGTTCTTC.

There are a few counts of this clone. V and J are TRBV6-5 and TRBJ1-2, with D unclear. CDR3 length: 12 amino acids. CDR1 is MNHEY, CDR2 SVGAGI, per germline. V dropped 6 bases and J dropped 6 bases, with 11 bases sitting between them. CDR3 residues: CASSPTGNGYTF. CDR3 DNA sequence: TGTGCCAGCAGCCCTACGGGGAATGGCTACACCTTC.

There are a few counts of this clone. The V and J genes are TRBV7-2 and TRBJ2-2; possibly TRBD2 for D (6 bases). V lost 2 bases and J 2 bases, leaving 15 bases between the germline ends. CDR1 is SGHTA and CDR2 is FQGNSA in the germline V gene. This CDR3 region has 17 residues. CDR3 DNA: TGTGCCAGCAGCTTAAGGCTTGGACTAAGCAACACCGGGGAGCTGTTTTTT. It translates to CASSLRLGLSNTGELFF.

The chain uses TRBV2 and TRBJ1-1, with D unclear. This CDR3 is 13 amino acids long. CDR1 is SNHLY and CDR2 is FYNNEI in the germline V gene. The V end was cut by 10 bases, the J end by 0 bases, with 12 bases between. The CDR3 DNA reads TGTGCCACCATGGGGATAATGAACACTGAAGCTTTCTTT. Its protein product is CATMGIMNTEAFF.

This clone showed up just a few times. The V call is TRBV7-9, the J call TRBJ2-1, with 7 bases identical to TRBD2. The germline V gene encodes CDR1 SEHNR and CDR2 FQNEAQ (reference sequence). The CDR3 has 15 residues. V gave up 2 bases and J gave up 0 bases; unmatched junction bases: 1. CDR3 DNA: TGTGCCAGCAGCTTATCTAGCGGCTCCTACAATGAGCAGTTCTTC. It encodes CASSLSSGSYNEQFF.

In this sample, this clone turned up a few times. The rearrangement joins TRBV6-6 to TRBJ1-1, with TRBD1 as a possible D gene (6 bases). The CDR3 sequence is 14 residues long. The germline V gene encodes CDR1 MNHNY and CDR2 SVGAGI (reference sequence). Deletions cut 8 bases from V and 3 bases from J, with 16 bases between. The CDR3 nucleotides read TGTGCCAGCCGTTCGGGGGCGCTGGACACTGAAGCTTTCTTT. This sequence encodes CASRSGALDTEAFF.

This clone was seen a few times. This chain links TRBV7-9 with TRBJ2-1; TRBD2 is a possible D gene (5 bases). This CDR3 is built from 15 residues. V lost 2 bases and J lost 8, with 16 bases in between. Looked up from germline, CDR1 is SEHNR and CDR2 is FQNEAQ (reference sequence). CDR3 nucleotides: TGTGCCAGCAGCTTACTGGACTGGGTCGCCGATGAGCAGTTCTTC. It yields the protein CASSLLDWVADEQFF. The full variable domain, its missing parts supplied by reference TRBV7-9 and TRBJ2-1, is DTGVSQNPRHKITKRGQNVTFRCDPISEHNRLYWYRQTLGQGPEFLTYFQNEAQLEKSRLLSDRFSAERPKGSFSTLEIQRTEQGDSAMYLCASSLLDWVADEQFFGPGTRLTVL.

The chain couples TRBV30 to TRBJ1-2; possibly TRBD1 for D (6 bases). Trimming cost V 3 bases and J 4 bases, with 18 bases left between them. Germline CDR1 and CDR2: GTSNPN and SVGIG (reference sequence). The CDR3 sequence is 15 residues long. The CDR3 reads CAWRGSGERGYGYTF. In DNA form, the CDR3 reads TGTGCCTGGAGAGGCTCAGGGGAAAGAGGCTATGGCTACACCTTC. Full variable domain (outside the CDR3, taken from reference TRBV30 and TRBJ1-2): SQTIHQWPATLVQPVGSPLSLECTVEGTSNPNLYWYRQAAGRGLQLLFYSVGIGQISSEVPQNLSASRPQDRQFILSSKKLLLSDSGFYLCAWRGSGERGYGYTFGSGTRLTVV.

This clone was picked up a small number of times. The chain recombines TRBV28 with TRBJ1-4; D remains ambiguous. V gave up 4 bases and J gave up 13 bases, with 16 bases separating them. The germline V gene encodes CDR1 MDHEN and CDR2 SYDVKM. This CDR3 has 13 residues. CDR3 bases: TGTGCCAGCAGTTCACATTCGGGAGTGAGACTGTTTTTT. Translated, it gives CASSSHSGVRLFF.

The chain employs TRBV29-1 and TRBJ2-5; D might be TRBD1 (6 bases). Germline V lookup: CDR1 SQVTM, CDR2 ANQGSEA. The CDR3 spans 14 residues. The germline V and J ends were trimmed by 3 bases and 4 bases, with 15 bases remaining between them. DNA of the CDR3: TGCAGCGTTGAGAAAGGACAGCTACGAGAGACCCAGTACTTC. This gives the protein CSVEKGQLRETQYF. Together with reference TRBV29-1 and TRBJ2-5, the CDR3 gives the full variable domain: SAVISQKPSRDICQRGTSLTIQCQVDSQVTMMFWYRQQPGQSLTLIATANQGSEATYESGFVIDKFPISRPNLTFSTLTVSNMSPEDSSIYLCSVEKGQLRETQYFGPGTRLLVL.

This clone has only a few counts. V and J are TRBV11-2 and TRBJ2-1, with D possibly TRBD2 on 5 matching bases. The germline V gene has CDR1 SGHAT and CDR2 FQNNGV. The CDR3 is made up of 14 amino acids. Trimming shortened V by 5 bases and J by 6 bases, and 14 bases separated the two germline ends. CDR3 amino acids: CASSPSHTSNEQFF. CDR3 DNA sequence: TGTGCCAGCAGCCCATCTCATACTAGCAATGAGCAGTTCTTC. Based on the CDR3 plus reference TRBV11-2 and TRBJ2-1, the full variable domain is EAGVAQSPRYKIIEKRQSVAFWCNPISGHATLYWYQQILGQGPKLLIQFQNNGVVDDSQLPKDRFSAERLKGVDSTLKIQPAKLEDSAVYLCASSPSHTSNEQFFGPGTRLTVL.

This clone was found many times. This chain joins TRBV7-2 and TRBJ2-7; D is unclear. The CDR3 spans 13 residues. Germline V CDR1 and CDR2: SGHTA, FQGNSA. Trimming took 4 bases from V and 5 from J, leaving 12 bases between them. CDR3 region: CASSSGIVNEQYF. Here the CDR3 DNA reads TGTGCCAGCAGCTCAGGTATTGTCAACGAGCAGTACTTC.

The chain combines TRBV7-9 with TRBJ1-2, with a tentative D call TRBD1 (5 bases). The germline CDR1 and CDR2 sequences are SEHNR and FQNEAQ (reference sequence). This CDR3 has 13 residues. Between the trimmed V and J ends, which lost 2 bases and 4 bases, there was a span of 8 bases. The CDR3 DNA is TGTGCCAGCAGCTTAAAAGGGGCCTATGGCTACACCTTC. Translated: CASSLKGAYGYTF.

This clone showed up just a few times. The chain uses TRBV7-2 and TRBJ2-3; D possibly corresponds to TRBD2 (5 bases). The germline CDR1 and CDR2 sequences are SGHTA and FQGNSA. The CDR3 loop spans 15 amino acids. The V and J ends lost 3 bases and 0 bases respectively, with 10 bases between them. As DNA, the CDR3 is TGTGCCAGCAGCTTGGACTTCGCGAGCACAGATACGCAGTATTTT. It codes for CASSLDFASTDTQYF.

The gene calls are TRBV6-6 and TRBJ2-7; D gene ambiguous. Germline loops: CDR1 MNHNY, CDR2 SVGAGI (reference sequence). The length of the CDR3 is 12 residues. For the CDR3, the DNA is TGTGCTCAGAGGTCACGGAACTACGAGCAGTACTTC. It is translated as CAQRSRNYEQYF.

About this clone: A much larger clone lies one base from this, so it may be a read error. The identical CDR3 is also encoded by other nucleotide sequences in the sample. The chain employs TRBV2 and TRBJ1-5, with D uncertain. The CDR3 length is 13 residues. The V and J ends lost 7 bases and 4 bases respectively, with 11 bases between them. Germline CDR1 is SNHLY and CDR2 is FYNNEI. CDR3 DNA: TGTGCCAGCAAGGGTGTCGGGAATCAGCCCCAGCATTTT. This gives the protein CASKGVGNQPQHF.

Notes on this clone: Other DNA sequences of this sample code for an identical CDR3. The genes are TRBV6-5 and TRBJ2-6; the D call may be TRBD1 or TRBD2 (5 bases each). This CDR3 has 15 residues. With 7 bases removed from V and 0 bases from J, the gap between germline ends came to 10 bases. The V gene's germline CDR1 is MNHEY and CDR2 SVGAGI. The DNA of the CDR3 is TGTGCCAGCATGAGGGGTTACTCTGGGGCCAACGTCCTGACTTTC. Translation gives CASMRGYSGANVLTF.